This TCR beta chain was captured by sequencing in a study of PD-L1 blockade in urothelial cancer (dated by TCRdb to the late 2010s). Regarding the complete study: Every patient began therapy in 2014 and was given atezolizumab 1,200 mg intravenously every 3 weeks. About 90% of the roughly 29 patients were identified as males with urothelial cancer of bladder origin, and a prior smoking history was reported by 18 of 29 patients. Patients had an ECOG performance status of 0 or 1 and had received between 0 and 3 prior chemotherapy regimens. Blood samples were analyzed 3 weeks after the start of treatment (second dose) and 6 weeks after the start of treatment. Blood samples gave median yields of about 150,000 T cells and tens of thousands of unique TCRs, along with a median clonality of around 0.075. The study, an exploratory multi-omic analysis, examined somatic, immune and clinical correlates of response to PD-L1 blockade with atezolizumab in urothelial cancer. TCR sequencing covered pretreatment tumor samples and matched, serially collected peripheral blood taken before and after atezolizumab treatment. Durable clinical benefit was defined as progression-free survival longer than 6 months, and TCR features were also tested against progression-free and overall survival. In the same patients, pretreatment tumors underwent whole exome sequencing and RNA sequencing in addition to TCR sequencing. Durable clinical benefit was achieved by nine patients but not by the remaining 20. Under 30 patients had pretreatment blood TCR-seq, roughly 24 had at least one posttreatment blood collection, and roughly 24 had tumor TCR-seq.

A remark on this clone: This clone's antigen is unknown. The record has no base qualities; no much larger clone is one base away.

The CDR3 runs 13 residues from the cysteine to the phenylalanine. Here the CDR3 DNA is all that survives: 39 bases in frame from base 1. The V end loses 4 bases and the J end loses 12 bases, and a stretch of 18 bases separates them. CDR1 MDHEN and CDR2 SYDVKM are derived from the germline V gene. Overall results and qualifications from the work: Improved progression-free and overall survival was associated with having pretreatment peripheral blood TCR clonality below the median. Small sample size (n of about 30) and many exploratory analyses mean the results are intended to be hypothesis-generating. Greater expansion of tumor-associated TCR clones in peripheral blood 3 weeks after the start of treatment was observed in patients with durable benefit (n of about 20, p = 0.022).

What this sample's time point label stands for: peripheral blood 6 weeks after treatment start. A cohort of 25 to 30 patients with locally advanced or metastatic urothelial carcinoma, treated at Memorial Sloan Kettering on a trial protocol, was included. Peripheral blood mononuclear cells were collected from each patient pretreatment and during treatment, giving between 1 and 8 total time points per patient. The Qiagen DNeasy Blood extraction kit was used to purify genomic DNA from total PBMCs and from tumor samples. PBMCs were collected pretreatment and during treatment, and were isolated and stored as previously described. Synthetic TCR analog templates were spiked into each PCR so that absolute template abundance could be estimated from read counts. Using the immunoSEQ assay, TCRbeta CDR3 regions were amplified from genomic DNA with bias-controlled V and J gene primers. Sequencing of rearranged TCRbeta segments was performed at approximately 20X coverage. The published analysis was carried out like this. Clustering was used to correct sequencing errors, and CDR3s were annotated against IMGT to assign V, D and J genes. Only productive TCRbeta rearrangements were used in downstream analyses, excluding out-of-frame or stop-codon sequences. To compute clonality, Shannon entropy was normalized by the log of the number of unique productive sequences and then subtracted from one. Clones differing between time points or between blood and tumor were identified by Fisher's exact test with Benjamini-Hochberg correction at adjusted p below 0.01. The clones in this table, taken by TCRdb from immuneACCESS, are in-frame only. Not every clone is retained; where verified, under half of the shortfall comes from an unresolved V gene, and the cause of the rest is unknown. Clone size and the V and J calls come from that table; the DNA yielded D and trimming. The sample includes tens of thousands of clones, with approximately 89% observed a single time. The leading ten clones occupy roughly 0.8% of the sample.

This TCR derives from a woman older than 75 with urothelial cancer. This specimen consisted of PBMCs, obtained around atezolizumab (anti-PD-L1) treatment. The rearrangement joined TRBV28 to TRBJ1-1; TRBD1 is a weak D gene call, 6 bases matching. The DNA reads TGTGCCAGCAGTTCGACAGGCGGCCTTAAAACTTTCTTT. Its protein is CASSSTGGLKTFF.